This TCR beta chain came from a study of control samples from healthy donors and cancer patients (TCRdb year 2020). Note on this clone: Its binding antigen is unknown. No base qualities exist here, and no much larger clone lies one base off it.

The protocol used for the library was the immunoSEQ multiplex PCR assay. TCRdb took over this immuneACCESS table, retaining in-frame rearrangements with V and J assigned. Such tables are incomplete; in checked studies, under half of the missing clones stem from an unresolved V gene, and the remainder is unexplained. The table for this sample lists almost 40,000 clones; around 88% of them were counted only once. The ten largest clones add up to about 22% of the sample. CDR3 length: 14 amino acids, cysteine to phenylalanine. Kept here is only the CDR3 DNA, which spans 42 bases and is read in frame from base 1. The junction carries 9 bases between V and J, which are trimmed by 0 bases and 6 bases respectively. CDR1 and CDR2, looked up from the germline V gene, are SGHRS and YFSETQ.

The sequence derives from a woman aged 60-70 years with lung cancer. Sample: PBMCs. This chain joins TRBV5-1 to TRBJ1-4; the D gene is perhaps TRBD1, on 6 matching bases. The base sequence is TGCGCCAGCAGCTTGGCCGGGGGCGATGAAAAACTGTTTTTT. Its product reads: CASSLAGGDEKLFF.